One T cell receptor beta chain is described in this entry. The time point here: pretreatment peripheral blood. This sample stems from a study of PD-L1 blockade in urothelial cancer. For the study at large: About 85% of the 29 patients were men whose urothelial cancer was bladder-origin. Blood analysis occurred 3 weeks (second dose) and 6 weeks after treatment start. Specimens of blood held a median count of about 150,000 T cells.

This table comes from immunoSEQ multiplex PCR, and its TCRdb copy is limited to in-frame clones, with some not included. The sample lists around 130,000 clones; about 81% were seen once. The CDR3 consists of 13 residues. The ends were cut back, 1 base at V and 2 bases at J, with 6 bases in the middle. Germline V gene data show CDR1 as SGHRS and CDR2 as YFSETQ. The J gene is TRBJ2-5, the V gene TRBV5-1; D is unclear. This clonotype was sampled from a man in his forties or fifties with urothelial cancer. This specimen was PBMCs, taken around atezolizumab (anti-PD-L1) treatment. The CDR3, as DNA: TGCGCCAGCAGCTTGTACAAGCAAGAGACCCAGTACTTC. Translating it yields CASSLYKQETQYF.